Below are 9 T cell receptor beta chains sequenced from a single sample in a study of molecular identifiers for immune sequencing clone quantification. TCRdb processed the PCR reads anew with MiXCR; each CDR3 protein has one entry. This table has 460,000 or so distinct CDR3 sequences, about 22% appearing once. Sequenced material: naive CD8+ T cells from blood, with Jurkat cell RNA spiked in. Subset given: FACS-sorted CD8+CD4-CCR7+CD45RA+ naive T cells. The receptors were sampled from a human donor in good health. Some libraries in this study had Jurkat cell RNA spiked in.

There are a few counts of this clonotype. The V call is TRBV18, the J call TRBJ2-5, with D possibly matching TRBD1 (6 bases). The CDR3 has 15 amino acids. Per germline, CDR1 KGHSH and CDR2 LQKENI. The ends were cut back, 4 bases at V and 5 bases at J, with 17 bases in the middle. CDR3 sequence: CASSLGDMPPETQYF. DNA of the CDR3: TGTGCCAGCTCACTAGGGGACATGCCGCCGGAGACCCAGTACTTC.

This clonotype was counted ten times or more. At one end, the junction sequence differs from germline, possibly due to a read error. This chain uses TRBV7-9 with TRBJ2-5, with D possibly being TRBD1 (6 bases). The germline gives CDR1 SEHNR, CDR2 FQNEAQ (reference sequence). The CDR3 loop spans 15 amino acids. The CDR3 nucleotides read TGCGCCAGCAGCTTAGGACAGTTAGGGGAAGAGACCCAGTACTTC. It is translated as CASSLGQLGEETQYF. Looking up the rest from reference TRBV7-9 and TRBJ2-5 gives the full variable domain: DTGVSQNPRHKITKRGQNVTFRCDPISEHNRLYWYRQTLGQGPEFLTYFQNEAQLEKSRLLSDRFSAERPKGSFSTLEIQRTEQGDSAMYLCASSLGQLGEETQYFGPGTRLLVL.

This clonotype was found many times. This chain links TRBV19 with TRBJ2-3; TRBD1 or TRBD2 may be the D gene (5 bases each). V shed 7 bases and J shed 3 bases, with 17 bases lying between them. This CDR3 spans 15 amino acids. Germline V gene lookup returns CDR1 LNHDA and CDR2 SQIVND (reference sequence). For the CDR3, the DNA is TGTGCCAGTACCACCGGGACGCGAGGGACAGATACGCAGTATTTT. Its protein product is CASTTGTRGTDTQYF.

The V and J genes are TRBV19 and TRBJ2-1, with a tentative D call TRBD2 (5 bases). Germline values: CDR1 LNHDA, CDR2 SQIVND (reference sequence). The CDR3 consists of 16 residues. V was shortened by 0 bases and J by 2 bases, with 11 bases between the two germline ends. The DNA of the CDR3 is TGTGCCAGTAGTATAGATCCGTACGGGACCTACAATGAGCAGTTCTTC. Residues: CASSIDPYGTYNEQFF.

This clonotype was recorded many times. The CDR3 region is CASSPVSGAVGEKLFF. The CDR3 DNA reads TGTGCCAGCAGCCCCGTTTCAGGGGCGGTTGGTGAAAAACTGTTTTTT. The gene calls are TRBV7-9 and TRBJ1-4; tentative D call: TRBD1 (6 bases). The CDR3 is 16 residues long. Germline values: CDR1 SEHNR, CDR2 FQNEAQ (reference sequence). V was cut by 5 bases and J by 7 bases, with 20 bases left in between.

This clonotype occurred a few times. The CDR3 is CASSWGASGDEQYF. The CDR3 DNA sequence: TGTGCCAGCAGCTGGGGTGCTAGCGGGGACGAGCAGTACTTC. The V call is TRBV7-2, the J call TRBJ2-7; the match to TRBD2 covers 9 bases. This CDR3 region has 14 residues. The junction had 6 bases not matched to a gene; V was cut back by 4 bases and J by 5 bases. The germline CDR1 and CDR2 sequences are SGHTA and FQGNSA.

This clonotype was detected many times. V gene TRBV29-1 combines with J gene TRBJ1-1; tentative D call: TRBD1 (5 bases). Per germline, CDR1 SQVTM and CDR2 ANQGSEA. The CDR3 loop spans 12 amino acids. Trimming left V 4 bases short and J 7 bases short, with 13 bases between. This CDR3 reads CSVGFEGHEAFF. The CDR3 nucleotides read TGCAGCGTTGGATTTGAGGGGCATGAAGCTTTCTTT.

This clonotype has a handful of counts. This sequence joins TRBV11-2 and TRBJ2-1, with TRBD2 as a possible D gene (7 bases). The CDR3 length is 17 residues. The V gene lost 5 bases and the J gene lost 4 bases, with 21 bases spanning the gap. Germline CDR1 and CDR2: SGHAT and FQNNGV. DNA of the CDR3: TGTGCCAGCAGCCCACCCCTGGGGGCTAGCGGTTACAATGAGCAGTTCTTC. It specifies CASSPPLGASGYNEQFF.

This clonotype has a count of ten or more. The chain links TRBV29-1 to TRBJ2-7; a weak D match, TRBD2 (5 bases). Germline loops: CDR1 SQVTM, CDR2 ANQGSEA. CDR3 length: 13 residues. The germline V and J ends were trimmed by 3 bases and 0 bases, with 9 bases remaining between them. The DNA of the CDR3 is TGCAGCGTTGAGGCGGGCAGCTCCTACGAGCAGTACTTC. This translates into CSVEAGSSYEQYF.